This T cell receptor (beta chain) is from a study of T cell changes during pregnancy in multiple sclerosis. TCRdb's copy holds only in-frame clones and misses some; the assay was immunoSEQ multiplex PCR. Here the sample spans about 57,000 clones, about nine tenths being singletons. On this clone itself: One junction end disagrees with the germline gene, perhaps due to a read error.

The source of this sequence is a female donor in good health, enrolled as a control in a pregnancy study. Material: peripheral blood, obtained in the first trimester of pregnancy.

The CDR3 nucleotides read TGTGCCAGTAGTTTGACAGGGGGCTTATCTAATCCACCCCTCCACTTT. Translated, it gives CASSLTGGLSNPPLHF. The chain couples TRBV19 to TRBJ1-6, with 10 bases lining up with TRBD1. The CDR3 loop spans 16 amino acids. Germline V gene sequence: CDR1 LNHDA, CDR2 SQIVND (reference sequence).